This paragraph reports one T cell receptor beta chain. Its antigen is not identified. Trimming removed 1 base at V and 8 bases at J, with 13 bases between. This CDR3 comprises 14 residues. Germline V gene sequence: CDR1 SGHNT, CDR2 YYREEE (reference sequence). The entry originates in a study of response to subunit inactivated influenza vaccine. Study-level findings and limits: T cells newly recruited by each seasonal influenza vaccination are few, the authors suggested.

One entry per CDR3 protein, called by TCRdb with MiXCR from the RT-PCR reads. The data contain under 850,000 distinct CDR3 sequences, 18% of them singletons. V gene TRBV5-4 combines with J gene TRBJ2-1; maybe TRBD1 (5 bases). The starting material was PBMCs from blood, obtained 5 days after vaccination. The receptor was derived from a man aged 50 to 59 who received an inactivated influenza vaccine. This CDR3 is CASSLRYPRDEQFF. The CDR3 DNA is TGTGCCAGCAGCTTGCGCTACCCCAGGGATGAGCAGTTCTTC.